Described below is a single T cell receptor (beta chain) sequence and its context. Original handling: Scientists estimated how many nucleated cells there were by amplifying reference gene primers. Data came from immunoSEQ multiplex PCR; TCRdb stores just in-frame clones and leaves some out. The D gene and trimming were derived from the DNA, and the V and J assignments and clone size from that table. The profile shows roughly 220,000 clones, 80% to 90% of them singletons. The data derive from a study of blood T cell repertoires in COVID-19. In the study overall: Acute and convalescent COVID-19 samples came from the United States, Italy and Spain. PBMCs, B-cell-depleted T cells, or T cells were the source of the cDNA or gDNA that made up the material.

The germline CDR1 and CDR2 sequences are GTSNPN and SVGIG (reference sequence). The trim removed 6 bases at V and 5 bases at J, leaving 7 bases unmatched. The CDR3 consists of 13 residues. This clonotype originated in a middle-aged woman who had recovered from COVID-19. Sequenced material: peripheral blood. V is TRBV30 and J is TRBJ2-5; 9 bases match TRBD1. This CDR3 reads CACSNRGLETQYF. CDR3 coding DNA: TGTGCCTGCAGCAACAGGGGGCTGGAGACCCAGTACTTC.